What follows are 15 T cell receptor beta chains derived from one specimen sequenced in a study of blood T cell repertoires in COVID-19. Profiled with immunoSEQ multiplex PCR; TCRdb holds only in-frame clones, not every one. The top ten clones hold roughly 2% of a sample with about 200,000 clones, roughly 87% of them seen once. Sequenced sample: peripheral blood. These TCRs come from a middle-aged man with active or convalescent COVID-19.

This chain links TRBV1 with TRBJ1-4. TRBV1 is termed a pseudogene. The CDR3 consists of 16 residues. This chain's CDR3 is CTSSQGRGGPNEKLFF. CDR3 DNA sequence: TGCACCAGCAGCCAGGGGAGGGGGGGACCTAATGAAAAACTGTTTTTT.

This clone was picked up a small number of times. J is TRBJ2-7 and V is TRBV5-6; 8 positions agree with TRBD1. The germline gives CDR1 SGHDT, CDR2 YYEEEE. The junction had 9 bases not matched to a gene; V was cut back by 4 bases and J by 0 bases. The CDR3 covers 16 residues. The CDR3 protein is CASSDRRQGSSYEQYF. CDR3 coding DNA: TGTGCCAGCAGCGACCGTAGACAGGGGTCCTCCTACGAGCAGTACTTC.

The CDR3: CASRDSGEKGYTF. CDR3 nucleotide sequence: TGTGCCAGCCGGGACTCGGGGGAGAAGGGCTACACCTTC. This chain uses TRBV2 with TRBJ1-2, with D tentatively TRBD1 (5 bases). V was pared by 8 bases and J by 8 bases, with 18 bases between. This CDR3 spans 13 amino acids. The germline CDR1 and CDR2 sequences are SNHLY and FYNNEI.

V is TRBV24-1 and J is TRBJ1-3; D not certain. V lost 2 bases to trimming and J lost 5 bases, with 15 bases between them. CDR3 size: 16 residues. Germline CDR1 reads KGHDR; CDR2 reads SFDVKD. Written as DNA, the CDR3 is TGTGCCACCAGTGATTCGAGGGTATCCTATCGAAACACCATATATTTT. This gives the protein CATSDSRVSYRNTIYF.

V usage is TRBV11-2 and J usage is TRBJ2-7; TRBD1 is a possible D gene (6 bases). Deletions cut 3 bases from V and 7 bases from J, with 16 bases between. Germline CDR1 reads SGHAT; CDR2 reads FQNNGV. The CDR3 consists of 14 residues. The CDR3, as DNA: TGTGCCAGCAGCTTTTCAACAGGGTCGGGGGAGCAGTACTTC. Translated, it gives CASSFSTGSGEQYF.

This clone has more than one count but fewer than ten. This chain links TRBV4-2 with TRBJ2-7, with D maybe TRBD2 (6 bases). The CDR3 length is 16 residues. V lost 3 bases to trimming and J lost 3 bases, with 18 bases between them. Germline-derived CDR1 and CDR2 are LGHNA and YNFKEQ. CDR3 nucleotides: TGTGCCAGCAGCCAGCCGACCGGGACTGGGTACTACGAGCAGTACTTC. As protein: CASSQPTGTGYYEQYF.

This rearrangement joins TRBV9 to TRBJ2-7; TRBD1 matches at 7 bases. Germline V lookup: CDR1 SGDLS, CDR2 YYNGEE. Trimming cost V 4 bases and J 0 bases; bases outside gene matches: 7. The CDR3 has 15 amino acids. The chain's CDR3 is CASSPTTGSSYEQYF. The CDR3 nucleotides are TGTGCCAGCAGCCCTACGACAGGGAGCTCCTACGAGCAGTACTTC.

This chain uses TRBV27 with TRBJ2-7; 11 nucleotides line up with TRBD1. CDR3 size: 14 residues. With 6 bases clipped from V and 6 bases from J, the junction kept 7 bases outside the gene matches. Germline lookup yields CDR1 MNHEY and CDR2 SMNVEV (reference sequence). The CDR3 nucleotides are TGTGCCAGCAGATCGTTCGGGACAGGGGGCGAGCAGTACTTC. Translating it yields CASRSFGTGGEQYF.

This clone was detected a few times. This chain connects TRBV2 to TRBJ2-5, with TRBD2 matching 8 bases. This CDR3 region has 14 residues. Looked up from germline, CDR1 is SNHLY and CDR2 is FYNNEI. V was pared by 7 bases and J by 4 bases, with 8 bases of the junction left unmatched. CDR3 region: CASTFSGGGETQYF. In DNA, the CDR3 is TGTGCCAGCACGTTCAGCGGGGGCGGAGAGACCCAGTACTTC.

The V and J genes are TRBV3-1 (or the pseudogene TRBV3-2) and TRBJ1-6; D is undetermined. There are 14 residues in the CDR3. Germline CDR1 LGHDT, CDR2 YNNKEL (reference sequence). V shed 8 bases and J shed 8 bases, with 16 bases lying between them. CDR3: CASRQGSRYSPLHF. Written as DNA, the CDR3 is TGTGCCAGCCGACAAGGATCGCGGTATTCACCCCTCCACTTT.

V usage is TRBV25-1 and J usage is TRBJ2-6; the match to TRBD1 covers 10 bases. This CDR3 is built from 17 residues. The germline V gene has CDR1 MGHDK and CDR2 SYGVNS. The V gene end was trimmed by 6 bases and the J gene end by 0 bases; junction bases not matched to a gene: 5. Here the CDR3 DNA reads TGTGCCAGCAGCCGGGACAGGGGATCCTCTGGGGCCAACGTCCTGACTTTC. Its translation: CASSRDRGSSGANVLTF.

This chain links TRBV9 with TRBJ1-3, with unresolved D. This CDR3 is 12 amino acids long. The V and J ends lost 4 bases and 8 bases respectively, with 10 bases between them. Germline CDR1 SGDLS, CDR2 YYNGEE. This CDR3 is CASSLLEDTIYF. The CDR3 DNA is TGTGCCAGCAGCTTATTGGAGGACACCATATATTTT.

The V and J genes are TRBV6-5 and TRBJ1-1; 7 nucleotides match TRBD1. Germline V gene data show CDR1 as MNHEY and CDR2 as SVGAGI. V lost 2 bases and J lost 5; bases outside the gene matches: 5. This CDR3 has 14 amino acids. CDR3 loop: CASSYGRGRTEAFF. As DNA, the CDR3 is TGTGCCAGCAGTTACGGCAGGGGGAGGACTGAAGCTTTCTTT.

The chain combines TRBV19 with TRBJ2-3; possibly TRBD1 for D (5 bases). Germline lookup yields CDR1 LNHDA and CDR2 SQIVND (reference sequence). This CDR3 has 15 amino acids. V shed 7 bases and J shed 1 base, with 15 bases lying between them. This CDR3 reads CASKMTASGTDTQYF. CDR3 bases: TGTGCCAGTAAAATGACAGCGTCCGGCACAGATACGCAGTATTTT.

V and J are TRBV12-3 or TRBV12-4 and TRBJ2-5; no definite D call. The CDR3 is made up of 11 amino acids. V was cut by 8 bases and J by 7 bases, with 11 bases left in between. The CDR3 sequence is CASHRSLTQYF. The CDR3 bases are TGTGCCAGCCACCGTAGTCTGACCCAGTACTTC.